This T cell receptor beta chain stems from a study of blood T cells in healthy people across ages. Whole-study findings and limits: Leaving the PBMCs unsorted stopped any conclusive comparison of naive versus antigen-experienced cells. Long-lived donors had more naive CD4+ cells and higher diversity than aged donors.

This clonotype was counted only a few times. Its antigen is still unknown. Per-sample PBMC isolation yielded at least 6 million cells. With a J-beta primer mix and a sample-barcoded 5' primer, a second PCR ran about 6 to 11 cycles. In TCRdb, the 5' RACE reads were re-called with MiXCR into one record per CDR3 protein. There are about 1.7 million distinct CDR3 sequences in the sample; roughly 28% occur only once, and less than 9.5% lies in the top ten. The CDR3 spans 14 residues. The V gene lost 2 bases and the J gene lost 3 bases, with 12 bases spanning the gap. The germline gives CDR1 SGHDT, CDR2 YYEEEE.

The V gene is TRBV5-6, the J gene TRBJ2-7; D might be TRBD1 or TRBD2, each matching 6 bases. The source of this sequence is a woman aged 25 to 39 in good health. What was sequenced was blood. CDR3: CASSFARGDYEQYF. The CDR3 nucleotides read TGTGCCAGCAGCTTTGCGAGGGGGGACTACGAGCAGTACTTC.